One sample yielded the 4 T cell receptor beta chains listed below, sequenced in a study of identifying expanded T cells in peripheral blood. The assay was immunoSEQ multiplex PCR, and TCRdb's table has in-frame clones only and misses some. The data show 70,000 or so clones, with 85% to 90% seen just once and more than 2.5% held by the top ten. The sample consisted of blood. The receptor source for this set is a person between 18 and 70 years old in good health.

The chain uses TRBV9 and TRBJ1-1; 9 bases are a match to TRBD1. The V segment lost 4 bases and the J segment 4 bases; nucleotides outside the gene matches: 11. The germline gives CDR1 SGDLS, CDR2 YYNGEE. The CDR3 is made up of 16 amino acids. The CDR3 sequence: CASSSMTGGLSTEAFF. For the CDR3, the DNA is TGTGCCAGCAGCTCCATGACAGGGGGGCTGAGCACTGAAGCTTTCTTT.

V gene TRBV6-5 combines with J gene TRBJ1-2, with D hard to call. The germline V gene encodes CDR1 MNHEY and CDR2 SVGAGI. With 0 bases removed from V and 4 bases from J, the gap between germline ends came to 3 bases. CDR3 length: 12 amino acids. In nucleotides, the CDR3 is TGTGCCAGCAGTTACTCAGGCTATGGCTACACCTTC. Protein sequence: CASSYSGYGYTF.

This chain uses TRBV7-2 with TRBJ2-3, with D tentatively TRBD2 (5 bases). CDR3 size: 13 residues. The V gene's germline CDR1 is SGHTA and CDR2 FQGNSA. Trimming shortened V by 5 bases and J by 4 bases, and 10 bases separated the two germline ends. The CDR3 region has the DNA TGTGCCAGCAGCCTGGCAGCGGCAGATACGCAGTATTTT. This encodes CASSLAAADTQYF. Together with reference TRBV7-2 and TRBJ2-3, the CDR3 gives the full variable domain: GAGVSQSPSNKVTEKGKDVELRCDPISGHTALYWYRQSLGQGLEFLIYFQGNSAPDKSGLPSDRFSAERTGGSVSTLTIQRTQQEDSAVYLCASSLAAADTQYFGPGTRLTVL.

This sequence joins TRBV7-2 and TRBJ1-1; no definite D call. This CDR3 region has 12 residues. Trimming cost V 3 bases and J 3 bases, with 5 bases left between them. Germline loops: CDR1 SGHTA, CDR2 FQGNSA. For the CDR3, the DNA is TGTGCCAGCAGCTTTCCCCACACTGAAGCTTTCTTT. Its translation is CASSFPHTEAFF.